The T cell receptor (beta chain) under discussion was sequenced for a study of blood T cell repertoires in COVID-19. At the level of the study: COVID-19 samples collected from the United States, Italy and Spain covered acute and convalescent phases. From T cells, B-cell-depleted T cells, or PBMCs came the material, which was cDNA or gDNA.

Original processing methods: Estimated nucleated cell counts came from reference gene primer amplification. The method was immunoSEQ multiplex PCR; TCRdb's version includes in-frame clones alone and lacks a portion of them. V and J calls and clone size are as listed in that table; D and trimming were resolved from the DNA. The sample includes 200,000 to 250,000 clones, around nine tenths of them seen just once. Sequencing was carried out using peripheral blood. The sequence derives from a woman younger than 30 who had recovered from COVID-19.

The CDR3 DNA reads TGTGCCAGCAGCTCAGCGTGGGCTAATGAAGCTTTCTTT. Amino acids: CASSSAWANEAFF. This chain joins TRBV7-9 and TRBJ1-1; D gene ambiguous. Deletions cut 4 bases from V and 7 bases from J, with 13 bases between. CDR3 length: 13 residues. Germline V gene sequence: CDR1 SEHNR, CDR2 FQNEAQ (reference sequence).